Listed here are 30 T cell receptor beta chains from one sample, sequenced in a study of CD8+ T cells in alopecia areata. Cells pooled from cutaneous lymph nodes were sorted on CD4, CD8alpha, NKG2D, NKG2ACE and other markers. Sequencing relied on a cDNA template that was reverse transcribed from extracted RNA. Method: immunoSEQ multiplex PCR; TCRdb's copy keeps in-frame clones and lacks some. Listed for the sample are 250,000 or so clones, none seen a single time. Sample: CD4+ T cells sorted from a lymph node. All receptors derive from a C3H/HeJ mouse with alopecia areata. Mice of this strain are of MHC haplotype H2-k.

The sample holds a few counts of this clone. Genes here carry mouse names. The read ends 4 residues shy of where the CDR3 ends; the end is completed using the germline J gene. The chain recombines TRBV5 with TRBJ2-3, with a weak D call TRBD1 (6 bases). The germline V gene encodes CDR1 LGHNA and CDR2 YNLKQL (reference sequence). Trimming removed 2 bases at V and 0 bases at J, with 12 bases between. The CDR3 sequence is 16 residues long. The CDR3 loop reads CASSQIGTTSAETLYF. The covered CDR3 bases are TGTGCCAGCAGCCAAATAGGGACAACTAGTGCAGAA.

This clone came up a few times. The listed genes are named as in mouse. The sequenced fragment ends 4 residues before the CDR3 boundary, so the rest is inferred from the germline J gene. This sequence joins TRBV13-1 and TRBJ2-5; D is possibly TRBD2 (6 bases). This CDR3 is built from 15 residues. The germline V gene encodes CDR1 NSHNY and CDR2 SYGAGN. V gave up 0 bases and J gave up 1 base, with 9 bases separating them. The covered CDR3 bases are TGTGCCAGCAGTGATGCACCTGGGGACCAAGAC. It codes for CASSDAPGDQD. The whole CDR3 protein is CASSDAPGDQDTQYF.

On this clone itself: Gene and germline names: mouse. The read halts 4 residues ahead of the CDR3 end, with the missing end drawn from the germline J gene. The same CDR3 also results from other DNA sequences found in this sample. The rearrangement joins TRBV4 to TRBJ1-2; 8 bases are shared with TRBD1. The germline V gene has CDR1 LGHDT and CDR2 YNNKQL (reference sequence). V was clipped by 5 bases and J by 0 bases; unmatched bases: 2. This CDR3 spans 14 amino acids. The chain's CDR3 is CASSHRGANSDYTF. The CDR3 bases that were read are TGTGCCAGCAGCCACAGGGGGGCAAACTCC.

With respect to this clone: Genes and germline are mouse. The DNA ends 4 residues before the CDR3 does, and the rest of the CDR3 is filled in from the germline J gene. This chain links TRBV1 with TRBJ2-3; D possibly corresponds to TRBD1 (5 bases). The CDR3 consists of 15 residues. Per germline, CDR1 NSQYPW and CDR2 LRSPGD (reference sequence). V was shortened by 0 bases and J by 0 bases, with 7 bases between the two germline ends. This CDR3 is CTCSADRDSAETLYF. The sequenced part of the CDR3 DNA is TGCACCTGCAGTGCAGACAGGGATAGTGCAGAA.

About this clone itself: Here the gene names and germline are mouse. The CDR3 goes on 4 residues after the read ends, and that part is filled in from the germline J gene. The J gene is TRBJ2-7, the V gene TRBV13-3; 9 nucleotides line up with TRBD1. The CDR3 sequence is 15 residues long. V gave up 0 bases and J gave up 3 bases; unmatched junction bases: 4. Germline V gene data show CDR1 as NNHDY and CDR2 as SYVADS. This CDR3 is CASSDAMGQGYEQYF. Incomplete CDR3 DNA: TGTGCCAGCAGTGATGCAATGGGACAGGGCTAT.

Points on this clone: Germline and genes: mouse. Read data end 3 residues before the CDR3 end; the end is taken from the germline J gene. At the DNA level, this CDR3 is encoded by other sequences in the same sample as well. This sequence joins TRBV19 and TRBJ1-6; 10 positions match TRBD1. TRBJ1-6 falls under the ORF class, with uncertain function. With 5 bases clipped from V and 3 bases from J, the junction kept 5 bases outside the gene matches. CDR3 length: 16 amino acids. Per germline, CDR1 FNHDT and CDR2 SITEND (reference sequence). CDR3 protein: CASSPRDRGYNSPLYF. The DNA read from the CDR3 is TGTGCCAGCAGCCCCCGGGACAGGGGCTATAATTCGCCC.

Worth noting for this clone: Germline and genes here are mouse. The part of the CDR3 DNA that was read is TGTGCAAGCAGCTTAGATTGGGGGGCAGTCTAT. It translates to CASSLDWGAVY. The full CDR3 protein is CASSLDWGAVYEQYF. The chain combines TRBV16 with TRBJ2-7; D might be TRBD2 (7 bases). The CDR3 extends 4 residues past the end of the read, so its final part is completed from the germline J gene. With 0 bases removed from V and 3 bases from J, the gap between germline ends came to 12 bases. CDR1 is SGHSA, CDR2 FRNQAP, per germline. The CDR3 has 15 amino acids.

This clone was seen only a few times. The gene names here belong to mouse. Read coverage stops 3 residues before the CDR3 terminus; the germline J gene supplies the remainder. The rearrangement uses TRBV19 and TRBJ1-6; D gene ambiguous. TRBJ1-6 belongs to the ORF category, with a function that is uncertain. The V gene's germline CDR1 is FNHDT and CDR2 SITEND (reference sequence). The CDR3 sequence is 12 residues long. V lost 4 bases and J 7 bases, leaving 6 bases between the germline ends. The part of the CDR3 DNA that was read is TGTGCCAGCAGTCCTAAAAATTCGCCC. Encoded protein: CASSPKNSP. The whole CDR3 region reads CASSPKNSPLYF.

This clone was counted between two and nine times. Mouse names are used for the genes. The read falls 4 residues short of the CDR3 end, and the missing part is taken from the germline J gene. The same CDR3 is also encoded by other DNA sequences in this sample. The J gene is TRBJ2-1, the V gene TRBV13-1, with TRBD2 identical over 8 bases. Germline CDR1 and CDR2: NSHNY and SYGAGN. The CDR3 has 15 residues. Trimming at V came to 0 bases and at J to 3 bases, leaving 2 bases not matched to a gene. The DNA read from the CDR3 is TGTGCCAGCAGTGATGAAACTGGGGGCTATGCT. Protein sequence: CASSDETGGYA. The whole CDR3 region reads CASSDETGGYAEQFF.

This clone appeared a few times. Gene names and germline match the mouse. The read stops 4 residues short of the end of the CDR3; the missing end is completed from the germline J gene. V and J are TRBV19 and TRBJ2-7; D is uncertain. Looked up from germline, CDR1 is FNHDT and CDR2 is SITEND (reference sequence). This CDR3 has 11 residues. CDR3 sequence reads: CASSVHYEQYF. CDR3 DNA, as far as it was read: TGTGCCAGCAGTGTTCATTAT.

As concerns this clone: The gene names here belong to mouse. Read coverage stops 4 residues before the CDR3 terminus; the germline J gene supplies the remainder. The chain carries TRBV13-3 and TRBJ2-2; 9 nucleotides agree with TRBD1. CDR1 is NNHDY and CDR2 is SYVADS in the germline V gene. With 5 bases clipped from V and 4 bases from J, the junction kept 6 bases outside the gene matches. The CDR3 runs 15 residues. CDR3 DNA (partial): TGTGCCAGCAGCGGACAGGGGAGGACCACCGGG. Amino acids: CASSGQGRTTG. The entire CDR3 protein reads CASSGQGRTTGQLYF.

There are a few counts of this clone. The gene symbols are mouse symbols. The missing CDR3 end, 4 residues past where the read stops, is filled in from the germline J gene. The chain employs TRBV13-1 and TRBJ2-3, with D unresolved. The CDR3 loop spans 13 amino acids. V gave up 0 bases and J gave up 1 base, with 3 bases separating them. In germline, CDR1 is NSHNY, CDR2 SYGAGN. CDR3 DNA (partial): TGTGCCAGCAGTGATGATGGTGCAGAA. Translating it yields CASSDDGAE. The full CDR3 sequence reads CASSDDGAETLYF.

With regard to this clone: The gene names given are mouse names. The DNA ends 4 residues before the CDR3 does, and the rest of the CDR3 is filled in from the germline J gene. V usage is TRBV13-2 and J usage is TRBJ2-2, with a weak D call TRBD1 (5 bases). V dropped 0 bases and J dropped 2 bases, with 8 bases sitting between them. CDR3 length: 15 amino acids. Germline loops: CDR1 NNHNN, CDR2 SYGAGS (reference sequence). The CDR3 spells CASGDVKGNTGQLYF. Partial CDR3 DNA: TGTGCCAGCGGTGATGTAAAGGGGAACACCGGG.

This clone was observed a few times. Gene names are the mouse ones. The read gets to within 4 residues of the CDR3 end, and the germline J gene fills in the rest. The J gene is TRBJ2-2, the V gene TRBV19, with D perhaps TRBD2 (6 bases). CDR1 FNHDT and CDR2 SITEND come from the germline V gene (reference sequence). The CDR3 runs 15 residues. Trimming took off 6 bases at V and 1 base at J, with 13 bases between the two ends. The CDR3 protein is CASKMGVGNTGQLYF. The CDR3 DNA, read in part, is TGTGCCAGCAAGATGGGGGTAGGAAACACCGGG.

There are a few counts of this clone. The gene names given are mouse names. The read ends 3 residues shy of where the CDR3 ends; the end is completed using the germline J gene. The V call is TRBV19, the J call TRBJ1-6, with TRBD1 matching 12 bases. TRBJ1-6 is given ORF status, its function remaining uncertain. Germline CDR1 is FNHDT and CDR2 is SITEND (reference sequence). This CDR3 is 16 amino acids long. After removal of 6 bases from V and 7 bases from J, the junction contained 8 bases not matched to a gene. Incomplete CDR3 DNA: TGTGCCAGCACTCCGGGACAGGGGGCCGGGAATTCGCCC. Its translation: CASTPGQGAGNSP. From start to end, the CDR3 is CASTPGQGAGNSPLYF.

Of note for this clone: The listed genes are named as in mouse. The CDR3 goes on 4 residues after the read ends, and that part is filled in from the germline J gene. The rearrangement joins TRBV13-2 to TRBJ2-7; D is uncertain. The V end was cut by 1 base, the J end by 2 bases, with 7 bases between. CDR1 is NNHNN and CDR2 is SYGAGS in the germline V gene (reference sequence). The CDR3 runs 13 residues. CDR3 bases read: TGTGCCAGCGGTGATAACAGAGCCTAT. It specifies CASGDNRAY. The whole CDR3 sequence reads CASGDNRAYEQYF.

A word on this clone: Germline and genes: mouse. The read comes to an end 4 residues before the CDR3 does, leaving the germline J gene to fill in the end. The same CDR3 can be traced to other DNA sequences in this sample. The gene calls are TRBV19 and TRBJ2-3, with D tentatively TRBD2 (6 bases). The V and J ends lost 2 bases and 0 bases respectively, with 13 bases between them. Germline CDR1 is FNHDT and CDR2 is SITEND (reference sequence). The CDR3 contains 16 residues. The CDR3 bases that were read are TGTGCCAGCAGTATCGGCCTGGGGAGTAGTGCAGAA. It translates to CASSIGLGSSAE. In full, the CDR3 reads CASSIGLGSSAETLYF. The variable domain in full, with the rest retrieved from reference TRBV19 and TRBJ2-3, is GGIITQTPKFLIGQEGQKLTLKCQQNFNHDTMYWYRQDSGKGLRLIYYSITENDLQKGDLSEGYDASREKKSSFSLTVTSAQKNEMAVFLCASSIGLGSSAETLYFGSGTRLTVL.

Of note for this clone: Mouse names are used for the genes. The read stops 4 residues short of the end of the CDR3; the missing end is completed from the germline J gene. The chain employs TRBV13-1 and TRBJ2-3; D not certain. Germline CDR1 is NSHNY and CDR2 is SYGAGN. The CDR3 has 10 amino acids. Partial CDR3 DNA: TGTGCCAGCAGTCAAGAA. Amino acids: CASSQE. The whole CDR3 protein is CASSQETLYF.

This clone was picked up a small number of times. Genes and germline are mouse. The sequenced part of the CDR3 DNA is TGTGCCAGCAGTGGGGACTGGGGGAAAGAC. This encodes CASSGDWGKD. The CDR3 as a whole reads CASSGDWGKDTQYF. This rearrangement joins TRBV13-1 to TRBJ2-5; 11 bases map to TRBD2. The read comes to an end 4 residues before the CDR3 does, leaving the germline J gene to fill in the end. Germline V gives CDR1 NSHNY, CDR2 SYGAGN. CDR3 length equals 14 residues.

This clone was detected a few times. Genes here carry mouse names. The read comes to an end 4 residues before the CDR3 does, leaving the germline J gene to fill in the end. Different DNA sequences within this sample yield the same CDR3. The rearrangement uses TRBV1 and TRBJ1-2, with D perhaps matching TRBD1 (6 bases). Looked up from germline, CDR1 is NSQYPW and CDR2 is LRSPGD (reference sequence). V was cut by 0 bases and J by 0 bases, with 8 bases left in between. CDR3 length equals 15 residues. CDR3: CTCSADRGANSDYTF. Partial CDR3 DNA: TGCACCTGCAGTGCAGACAGGGGTGCAAACTCC.

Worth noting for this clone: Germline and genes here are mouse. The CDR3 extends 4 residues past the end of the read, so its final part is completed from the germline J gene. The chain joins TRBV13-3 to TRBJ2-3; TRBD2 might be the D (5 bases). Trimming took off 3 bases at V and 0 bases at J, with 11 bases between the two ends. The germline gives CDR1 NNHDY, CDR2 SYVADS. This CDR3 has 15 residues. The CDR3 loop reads CASSGLISSAETLYF. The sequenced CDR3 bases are TGTGCCAGCAGTGGACTGATTTCTAGTGCAGAA.

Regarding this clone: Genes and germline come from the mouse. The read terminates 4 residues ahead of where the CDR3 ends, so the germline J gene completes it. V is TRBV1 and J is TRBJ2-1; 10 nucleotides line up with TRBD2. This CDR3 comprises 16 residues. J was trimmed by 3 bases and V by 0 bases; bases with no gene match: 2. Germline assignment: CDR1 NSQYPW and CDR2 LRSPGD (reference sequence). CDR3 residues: CTCSAERDWGYAEQFF. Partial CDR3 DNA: TGCACCTGCAGTGCAGAACGGGACTGGGGCTATGCT.

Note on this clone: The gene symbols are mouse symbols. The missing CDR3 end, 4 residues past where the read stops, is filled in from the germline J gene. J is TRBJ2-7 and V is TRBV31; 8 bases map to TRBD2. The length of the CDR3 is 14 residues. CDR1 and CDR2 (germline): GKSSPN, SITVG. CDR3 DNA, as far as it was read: TGTGCCTGGAGTCTAGAGTGGGGGGGTTAT. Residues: CAWSLEWGGY. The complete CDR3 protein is CAWSLEWGGYEQYF.

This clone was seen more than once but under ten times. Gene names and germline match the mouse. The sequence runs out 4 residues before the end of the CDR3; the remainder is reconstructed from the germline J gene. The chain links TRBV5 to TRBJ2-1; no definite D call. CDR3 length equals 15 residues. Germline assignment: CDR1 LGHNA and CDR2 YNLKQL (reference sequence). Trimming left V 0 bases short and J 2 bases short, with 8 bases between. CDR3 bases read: TGTGCCAGCAGCCAAGAGCAACAAGACTATGCT. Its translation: CASSQEQQDYA. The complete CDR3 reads CASSQEQQDYAEQFF.

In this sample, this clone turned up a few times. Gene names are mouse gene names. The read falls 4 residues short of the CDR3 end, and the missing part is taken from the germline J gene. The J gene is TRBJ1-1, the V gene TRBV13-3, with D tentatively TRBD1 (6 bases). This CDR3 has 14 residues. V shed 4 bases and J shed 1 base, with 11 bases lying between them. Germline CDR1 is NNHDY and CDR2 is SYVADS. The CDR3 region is CASSRAGENTEVFF. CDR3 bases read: TGTGCCAGCAGTAGGGCAGGGGAAAACACA.

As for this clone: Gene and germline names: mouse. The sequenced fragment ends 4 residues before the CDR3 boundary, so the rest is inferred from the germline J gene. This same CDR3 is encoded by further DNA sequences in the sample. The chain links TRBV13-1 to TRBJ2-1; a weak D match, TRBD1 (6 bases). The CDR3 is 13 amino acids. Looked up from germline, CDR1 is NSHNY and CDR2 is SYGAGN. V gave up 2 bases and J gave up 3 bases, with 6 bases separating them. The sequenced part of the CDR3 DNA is TGTGCCAGCAGTGAACAGGGCTATGCT. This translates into CASSEQGYA. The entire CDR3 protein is CASSEQGYAEQFF.

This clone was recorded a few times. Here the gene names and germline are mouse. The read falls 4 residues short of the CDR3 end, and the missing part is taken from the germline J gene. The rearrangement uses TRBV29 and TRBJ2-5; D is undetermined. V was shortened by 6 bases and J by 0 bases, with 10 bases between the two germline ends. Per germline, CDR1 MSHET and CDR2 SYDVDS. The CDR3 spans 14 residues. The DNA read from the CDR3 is TGTGCTAGCAGCCCCCGACACAACCAAGAC. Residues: CASSPRHNQD. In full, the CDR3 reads CASSPRHNQDTQYF.

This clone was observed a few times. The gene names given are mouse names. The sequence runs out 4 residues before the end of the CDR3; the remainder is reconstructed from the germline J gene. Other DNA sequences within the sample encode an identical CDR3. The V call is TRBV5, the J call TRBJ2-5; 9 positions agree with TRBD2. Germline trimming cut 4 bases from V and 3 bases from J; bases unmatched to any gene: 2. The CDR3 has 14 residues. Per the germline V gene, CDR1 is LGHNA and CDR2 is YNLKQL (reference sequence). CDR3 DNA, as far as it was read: TGTGCCAGCAGCCCCGGACTGGGGCAAGAC. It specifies CASSPGLGQD. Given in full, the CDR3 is CASSPGLGQDTQYF.

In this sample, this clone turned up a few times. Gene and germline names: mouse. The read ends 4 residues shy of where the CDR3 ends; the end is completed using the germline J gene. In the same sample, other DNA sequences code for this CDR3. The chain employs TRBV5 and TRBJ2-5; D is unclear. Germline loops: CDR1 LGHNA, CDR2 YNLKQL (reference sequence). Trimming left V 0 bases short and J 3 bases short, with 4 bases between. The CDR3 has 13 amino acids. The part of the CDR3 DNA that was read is TGTGCCAGCAGCCAAGACAGTCAAGAC. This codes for CASSQDSQD. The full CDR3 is CASSQDSQDTQYF.

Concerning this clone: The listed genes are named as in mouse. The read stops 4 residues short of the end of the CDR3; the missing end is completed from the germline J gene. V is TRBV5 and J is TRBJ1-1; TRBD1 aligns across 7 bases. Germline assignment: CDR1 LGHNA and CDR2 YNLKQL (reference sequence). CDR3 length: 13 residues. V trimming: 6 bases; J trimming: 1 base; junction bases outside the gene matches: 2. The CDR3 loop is CASRGQKNTEVFF. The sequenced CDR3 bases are TGTGCCAGCAGGGGACAGAAAAACACA.